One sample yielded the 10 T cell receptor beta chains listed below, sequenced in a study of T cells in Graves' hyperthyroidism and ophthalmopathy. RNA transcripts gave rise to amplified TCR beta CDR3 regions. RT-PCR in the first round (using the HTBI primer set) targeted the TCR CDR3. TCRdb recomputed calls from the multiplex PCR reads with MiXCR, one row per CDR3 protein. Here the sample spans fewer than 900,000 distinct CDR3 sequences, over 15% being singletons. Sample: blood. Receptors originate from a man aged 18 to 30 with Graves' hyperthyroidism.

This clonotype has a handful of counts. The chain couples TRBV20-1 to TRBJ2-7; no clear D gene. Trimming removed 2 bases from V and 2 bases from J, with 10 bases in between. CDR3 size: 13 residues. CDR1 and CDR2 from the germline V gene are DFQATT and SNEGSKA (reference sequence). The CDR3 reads CSARRLTTYEQYF. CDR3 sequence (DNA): TGCAGTGCTAGACGGTTGACAACCTACGAGCAGTACTTC.

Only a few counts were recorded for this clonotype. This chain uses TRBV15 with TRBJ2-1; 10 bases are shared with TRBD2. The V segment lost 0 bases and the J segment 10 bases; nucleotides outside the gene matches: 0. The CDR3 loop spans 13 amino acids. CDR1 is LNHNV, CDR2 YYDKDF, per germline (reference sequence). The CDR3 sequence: CATSRELAGEQFF. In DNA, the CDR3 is TGTGCCACCAGCAGAGAACTAGCGGGGGAGCAGTTCTTC. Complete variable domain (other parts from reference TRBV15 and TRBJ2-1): DAMVIQNPRYQVTQFGKPVTLSCSQTLNHNVMYWYQQKSSQAPKLLFHYYDKDFNNEADTPDNFQSRRPNTSFCFLDIRSPGLGDTAMYLCATSRELAGEQFFGPGTRLTVL.

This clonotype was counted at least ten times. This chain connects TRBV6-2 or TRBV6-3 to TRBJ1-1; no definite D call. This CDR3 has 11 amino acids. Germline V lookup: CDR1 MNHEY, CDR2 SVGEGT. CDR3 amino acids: CASLMGTEAFF. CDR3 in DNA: TGTGCGTCCTTAATGGGCACTGAAGCTTTCTTT.

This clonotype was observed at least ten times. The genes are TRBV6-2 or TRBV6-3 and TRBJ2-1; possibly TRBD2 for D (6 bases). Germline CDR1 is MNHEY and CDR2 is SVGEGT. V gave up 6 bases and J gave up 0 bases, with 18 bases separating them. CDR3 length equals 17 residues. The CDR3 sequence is CASSKWRDPSSYNEQFF. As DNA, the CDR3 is TGTGCCAGCAGCAAGTGGCGGGATCCGAGCTCCTACAATGAGCAGTTCTTC.

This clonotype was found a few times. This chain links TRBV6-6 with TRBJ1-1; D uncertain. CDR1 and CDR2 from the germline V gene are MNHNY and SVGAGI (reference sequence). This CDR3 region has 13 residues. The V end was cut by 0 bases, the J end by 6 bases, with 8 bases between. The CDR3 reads CASSYSIGSEAFF. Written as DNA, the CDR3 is TGTGCCAGCAGTTACTCGATCGGATCTGAAGCTTTCTTT.

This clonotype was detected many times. CDR3: CASSLGVRGTGELFF. The CDR3 nucleotides read TGTGCCAGCAGTTTAGGTGTGCGGGGCACCGGGGAGCTGTTTTTT. The genes are TRBV28 and TRBJ2-2, with D possibly matching TRBD2 (6 bases). The CDR3 spans 15 residues. V was cut by 2 bases and J by 4 bases, with 11 bases left in between. Germline V gene sequence: CDR1 MDHEN, CDR2 SYDVKM.

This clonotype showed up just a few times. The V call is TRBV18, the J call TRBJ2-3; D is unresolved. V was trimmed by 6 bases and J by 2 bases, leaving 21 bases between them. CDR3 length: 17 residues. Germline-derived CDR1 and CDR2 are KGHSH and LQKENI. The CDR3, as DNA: TGTGCCAGCTCTCCCACTCTGGTTATTACTCCCACAGATACGCAGTATTTT. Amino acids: CASSPTLVITPTDTQYF.

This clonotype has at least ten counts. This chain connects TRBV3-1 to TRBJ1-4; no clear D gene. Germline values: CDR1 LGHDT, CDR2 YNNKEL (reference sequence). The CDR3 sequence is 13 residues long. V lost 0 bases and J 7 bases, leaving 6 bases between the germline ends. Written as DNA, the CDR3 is TGTGCCAGCAGCCAAGAGCTACTTGAAAAACTGTTTTTT. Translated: CASSQELLEKLFF.

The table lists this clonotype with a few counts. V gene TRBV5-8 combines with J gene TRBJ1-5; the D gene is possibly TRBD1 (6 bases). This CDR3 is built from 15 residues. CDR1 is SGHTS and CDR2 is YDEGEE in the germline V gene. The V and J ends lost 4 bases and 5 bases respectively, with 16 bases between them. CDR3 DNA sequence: TGTGCCAGCAGCCCGGCGATGGGGGGCGATCAGCCCCAGCATTTT. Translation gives CASSPAMGGDQPQHF.

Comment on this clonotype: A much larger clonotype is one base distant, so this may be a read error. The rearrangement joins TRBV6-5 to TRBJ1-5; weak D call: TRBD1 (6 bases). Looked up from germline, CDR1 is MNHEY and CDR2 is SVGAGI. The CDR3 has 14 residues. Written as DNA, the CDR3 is TGTGTCAGCAGTTACCAGGGGAGCGGTCAGCCCCAGCATTTT. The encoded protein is CVSSYQGSGQPQHF.